Presented here are 19 T cell receptor beta chains from one specimen sequenced in a study of Ad26.COV2.S vaccination and SARS-CoV-2 variants. Assay used: immunoSEQ multiplex PCR; TCRdb lists only in-frame clones, some missing. The profile shows over 250,000 clones, 70% to 90% of them singletons. Treatment in this sample: about 20 received Ad26.COV2.S at low or high dose, single or two shots; about 5 received placebo; per-sample allocation not given. The samples were gathered on day 63 after the first injection of vaccine or placebo. This specimen consisted of peripheral blood, obtained in a trial of Ad26.COV2.S vaccine versus placebo. These receptors were collected from a person between 18 and 60 years old who received the Ad26.COV2.S COVID-19 vaccine or a placebo.

Concerning this clone: Other DNA sequences within the sample encode an identical CDR3. The gene calls are TRBV5-1 and TRBJ1-1; D not resolved. The germline V and J ends were trimmed by 0 bases and 1 base, with 7 bases remaining between them. CDR3 length: 14 amino acids. Germline loops: CDR1 SGHRS, CDR2 YFSETQ. The chain's CDR3 is CASSLGERNTEAFF. Here the CDR3 DNA reads TGCGCCAGCAGCTTGGGAGAGAGGAACACTGAAGCTTTCTTT.

The CDR3 sequence: CASSYSKWRLDYEQYF. The CDR3 bases are TGTGCCAGCAGTTACTCGAAATGGAGACTCGACTACGAGCAGTACTTC. V gene TRBV6-5 combines with J gene TRBJ2-7; no clear D. CDR1 and CDR2 from the germline V gene are MNHEY and SVGAGI. The V gene lost 0 bases and the J gene lost 3 bases, with 15 bases spanning the gap. The CDR3 is made up of 16 amino acids.

The chain has TRBV28 and TRBJ2-1, with TRBD2 as a possible D gene (6 bases). The germline V and J ends were trimmed by 6 bases and 8 bases, with 29 bases remaining between them. Per germline, CDR1 MDHEN and CDR2 SYDVKM. The CDR3 totals 18 residues. The CDR3 spells CASSTNVVRGGPRHEQFF. The DNA for the CDR3 is TGTGCCAGCAGCACAAATGTAGTCCGGGGAGGCCCAAGGCATGAGCAGTTCTTC.

V usage is TRBV19 and J usage is TRBJ1-4; 7 positions match TRBD1. J was trimmed by 10 bases and V by 7 bases; bases with no gene match: 12. The length of the CDR3 is 14 residues. CDR1 and CDR2 (germline): LNHDA, SQIVND (reference sequence). The CDR3 loop is CASTPRQGVGKLFF. The CDR3 bases are TGTGCCAGTACCCCTAGACAGGGTGTTGGAAAACTGTTTTTT.

The rearrangement links TRBV27 to TRBJ2-6; D may be TRBD1 (6 bases). Germline loops: CDR1 MNHEY, CDR2 SMNVEV (reference sequence). The CDR3 extends over 16 amino acids. V lost 6 bases to trimming and J lost 0 bases, with 12 bases between them. CDR3 amino acids: CASSPTGSSGANVLTF. CDR3 in DNA: TGTGCCAGCAGCCCGACAGGCAGCTCTGGGGCCAACGTCCTGACTTTC.

The chain has TRBV30 and TRBJ2-3, with 9 bases lining up with TRBD2. The ends lost 1 base at V and 8 bases at J; junction bases unmatched: 10. Per germline, CDR1 GTSNPN and CDR2 SVGIG (reference sequence). This CDR3 has 15 residues. CDR3 sequence reads: CAWSDLQREEVTQYF. For the CDR3, the DNA is TGTGCCTGGAGTGACCTCCAGCGGGAGGAGGTTACGCAGTATTTT.

About this clone: At one end the junction does not follow the germline gene, possibly because of a read error. V usage is TRBV6-1 and J usage is TRBJ2-3, with a tentative D call TRBD1 (5 bases). The CDR3 covers 15 residues. Germline V CDR1 and CDR2: MNHNS, SASEGT. The CDR3 loop is CASREDSLSTDTQYF. The CDR3 DNA follows: TGTGCCAGCAGGGAAGACAGCCTTAGCACAGATACGCAGTATTTT.

The chain uses TRBV10-3 and TRBJ1-6; TRBD1 matches at 8 bases. V shed 0 bases, J shed 7 bases, and the junction held 5 bases outside the gene matches. This CDR3 contains 16 residues. The germline gives CDR1 ENHRY, CDR2 SYGVKD. Here the CDR3 reads CAISESGRGQNSPLHF. For the CDR3, the DNA is TGTGCCATCAGTGAGTCGGGCAGGGGGCAGAATTCACCCCTCCACTTT.

The sample holds one count of this clone. The J gene is TRBJ2-5, the V gene TRBV11-3; D gene uncertain. Trimming left V 1 base short and J 5 bases short, with 14 bases between. The CDR3 is 15 amino acids. The germline CDR1 and CDR2 sequences are SGHNT and YENEEA. The CDR3 loop is CASSLGSGRSETQYF. The DNA of the CDR3 is TGTGCCAGCAGCTTAGGATCAGGCCGGTCCGAGACCCAGTACTTC.

This clone has just one count. This chain uses TRBV5-1 with TRBJ2-2; unclear D gene. Trimming stripped 0 bases from V and 3 bases from J, with 3 bases between. CDR1 SGHRS and CDR2 YFSETQ come from the germline V gene. The CDR3 is 13 amino acids. CDR3 DNA: TGCGCCAGCAGCTTGGTGTACACCGGGGAGCTGTTTTTT. It is translated as CASSLVYTGELFF.

The V and J genes are TRBV10-1 and TRBJ1-5, with TRBD1 as a possible D gene (6 bases). CDR3 length equals 15 residues. Looked up from germline, CDR1 is WNHNN and CDR2 is SYGVQD (reference sequence). V was cut by 6 bases and J by 4 bases, with 16 bases left in between. CDR3: CASRGRNRANQPQHF. CDR3 nucleotide sequence: TGCGCCAGCAGGGGTAGGAACAGGGCTAATCAGCCCCAGCATTTT.

This chain connects TRBV5-6 to TRBJ2-7; no clear D gene. Germline values: CDR1 SGHDT, CDR2 YYEEEE. The CDR3 totals 11 residues. Between the trimmed V and J ends, which lost 4 bases and 2 bases, there was a span of 4 bases. This CDR3 reads CASSQAYEQYF. CDR3 coding DNA: TGTGCCAGCAGCCAAGCCTACGAGCAGTACTTC.

The chain joins TRBV5-4 to TRBJ1-5, with D maybe TRBD1 (6 bases). The germline gives CDR1 SGHNT, CDR2 YYREEE (reference sequence). The ends were cut back, 4 bases at V and 3 bases at J, with 23 bases in the middle. The length of the CDR3 is 18 residues. CDR3 nucleotide sequence: TGTGCCAGCAGCGCAATAGGGGGGGGTAGGGCTAACAATCAGCCCCAGCATTTT. As protein: CASSAIGGGRANNQPQHF. Combining the CDR3 with reference TRBV5-4 and TRBJ1-5 gives the whole variable domain ETGVTQSPTHLIKTRGQQVTLRCSSQSGHNTVSWYQQALGQGPQFIFQYYREEENGRGNFPPRFSGLQFPNYSSELNVNALELDDSALYLCASSAIGGGRANNQPQHFGDGTRLSIL.

V gene TRBV7-2 combines with J gene TRBJ2-1, with D tentatively TRBD2 (7 bases). Trimming stripped 6 bases from V and 13 bases from J, with 19 bases between. The CDR3 contains 13 residues. Germline loops: CDR1 SGHTA, CDR2 FQGNSA. CDR3 loop: CASSWGGTKHQFF. CDR3 coding DNA: TGTGCCAGCAGTTGGGGGGGGACAAAGCATCAGTTCTTC.

The V gene is TRBV12-3 or TRBV12-4, the J gene TRBJ2-2; D unclear. V lost 5 bases and J lost 5, with 6 bases in between. The CDR3 loop spans 12 amino acids. CDR3: CASSQSTGELFF. DNA for the CDR3: TGTGCCAGCAGTCAGAGTACCGGGGAGCTGTTTTTT.

With regard to this clone: Within the sample, other DNA sequences also encode this same CDR3. The chain employs TRBV5-1 and TRBJ1-1; tentative D call: TRBD1 (6 bases). The germline V gene has CDR1 SGHRS and CDR2 YFSETQ. The V end was cut by 1 base, the J end by 4 bases, with 8 bases between. This CDR3 is 13 amino acids long. CDR3 in DNA: TGCGCCAGCAGCTTGTTAGGGGGCACTGAAGCTTTCTTT. The encoded protein is CASSLLGGTEAFF. Full variable domain (rest looked up from reference TRBV5-1 and TRBJ1-1): KAGVTQTPRYLIKTRGQQVTLSCSPISGHRSVSWYQQTPGQGLQFLFEYFSETQRNKGNFPGRFSGRQFSNSRSEMNVSTLELGDSALYLCASSLLGGTEAFFGQGTRLTVV.

The chain joins TRBV5-6 to TRBJ1-2, with 11 bases matching TRBD1. The trim removed 5 bases at V and 4 bases at J, leaving 13 bases unmatched. The CDR3 is 17 residues long. Per germline, CDR1 SGHDT and CDR2 YYEEEE. The CDR3 nucleotides are TGTGCCAGCAGGGGGACAGGGGGACGCCAGGGCCCCTATGGCTACACCTTC. This codes for CASRGTGGRQGPYGYTF.

The chain links TRBV19 to TRBJ1-2, with a tentative D call TRBD1 (5 bases). V gave up 6 bases and J gave up 2 bases, with 16 bases separating them. This CDR3 comprises 15 residues. Germline V gives CDR1 LNHDA, CDR2 SQIVND (reference sequence). CDR3: CASRGLRGLNYGYTF. In nucleotides, the CDR3 is TGTGCCAGTAGGGGCTTAAGGGGCTTGAACTATGGCTACACCTTC.

This clone appeared a few times. V usage is TRBV4-1 and J usage is TRBJ1-1; 9 nucleotides line up with TRBD1. V dropped 0 bases and J dropped 10; count of bases not matched to a gene: 6. The CDR3 is 14 residues long. Germline V gene sequence: CDR1 MGHRA, CDR2 YSYEKL. The CDR3 sequence: CASSQDPKDRGAFF. CDR3 sequence (DNA): TGCGCCAGCAGCCAAGATCCGAAGGACAGGGGAGCTTTCTTT.